This T cell receptor beta chain was retrieved from a study of graft-versus-host responses after intestinal transplantation. With respect to this clone: Its antigen is not known.

CDR1 SGHTA and CDR2 FQGTGA come from the germline V gene. The V segment lost 2 bases and the J segment 2 bases; nucleotides outside the gene matches: 3. The CDR3 covers 15 residues. The data were produced by immunoSEQ multiplex PCR, yet TCRdb's version contains in-frame clones alone and is incomplete. The data hold about 71,000 clones, with roughly 88% observed a single time. The material was unstimulated CD8+ T cells sorted from spleen or lymph node cells, obtained before intestinal transplant. The sequence was collected from a human donor who received an intestinal transplant. The genes are TRBV7-3 and TRBJ2-7, with 10 bases fitting TRBD2. This CDR3 is CASSLGLAGAYEQYF. The DNA of the CDR3 is TGTGCCAGCAGCTTAGGGCTAGCGGGGGCCTACGAGCAGTACTTC. The whole variable domain, filled in from reference TRBV7-3 and TRBJ2-7, reads GAGVSQTPSNKVTEKGKYVELRCDPISGHTALYWYRQSLGQGPEFLIYFQGTGAADDSGLPNDRFFAVRPEGSVSTLKIQRTERGDSAVYLCASSLGLAGAYEQYFGPGTRLTVT.